This entry lists 2 T cell receptor beta chains sequenced from one sample in a study of cytomegalovirus exposure and HLA in healthy donors. The PCR had 60 Vbeta and 13 Jbeta primers. TCRdb keeps only in-frame clones here, not all; method: immunoSEQ multiplex PCR. Of around 140,000 clones listed, around 82% were seen once; the top ten hold 2% to 3%. The sample was PBMCs. The receptors originated from a man aged 50-60 years in good health and CMV-seronegative.

This clone has only one observation. The chain links TRBV18 to TRBJ2-7, with 12 bases identical to TRBD2. The length of the CDR3 is 15 residues. The germline CDR1 and CDR2 sequences are KGHSH and LQKENI. The V segment lost 2 bases and the J segment 6 bases; nucleotides outside the gene matches: 5. The CDR3 region is CASSPMTSGSTEQYF. The DNA for the CDR3 is TGTGCCAGCTCACCAATGACTAGCGGGAGTACCGAGCAGTACTTC.

In its sample, this clone was seen once. The rearrangement uses TRBV29-1 and TRBJ1-1; no definite D call. This CDR3 contains 13 residues. Germline V gene data show CDR1 as SQVTM and CDR2 as ANQGSEA. Trimming cost V 2 bases and J 0 bases, with 7 bases left between them. CDR3 in DNA: TGCAGCGTTGAAACAGCAGTGAACACTGAAGCTTTCTTT. Its translation: CSVETAVNTEAFF.